This entry lists 5 T cell receptor beta chains sequenced from one sample in a study of T cells in women clearing cervical HPV infection (dated by TCRdb to 2017 to 2018). The library was built by means of the immunoSEQ multiplex PCR assay. In TCRdb, the immuneACCESS table is reduced to in-frame sequences with V and J assigned. These tables do not hold every clone; where another copy was compared, an unresolved V gene accounts for under half, and the others remain unexplained. This sample's table contains roughly 48,000 clones. About 1.6% of the sample is in the top ten clones. The sequenced material came from blood buffy coat. Receptors originate from a woman aged 18 to 75 with a cervical HPV16 infection that either progressed to CIN3+ or cleared (not recorded which).

A remark on this clone: The CDR3 end is not reached by the read, which stops 3 residues before it; the germline J gene fills it in. The chain has TRBV20-1 and TRBJ2-5; the match to TRBD2 covers 8 bases. Germline CDR1 is DFQATT and CDR2 is SNEGSKA (reference sequence). After removal of 3 bases from V and 4 bases from J, the junction contained 10 bases not matched to a gene. This CDR3 region has 15 residues. Partial CDR3 DNA: TGCAGTGCTAGGAAAAGCGGGAGAGTCAGAGAGACC. It translates to CSARKSGRVRET. The entire CDR3 protein reads CSARKSGRVRETQYF.

Remarks on this clone: The CDR3 end is not reached by the read, which stops 3 residues before it; the germline J gene fills it in. The chain carries TRBV9 and TRBJ1-2; 7 bases fit TRBD1. Per the germline V gene, CDR1 is SGDLS and CDR2 is YYNGEE. The CDR3 runs to 13 residues. Trimming cost V 4 bases and J 3 bases; bases outside gene matches: 3. CDR3 bases read: TGTGCCAGCAGCTTTACAGGGGACTATGGC. Encoded protein: CASSFTGDYG. From start to end, the CDR3 is CASSFTGDYGYTF.

Note on this clone: The CDR3 is cut off 3 residues early in the read; its end comes from the germline J gene. V and J are TRBV7-2 and TRBJ2-2, with D possibly TRBD1 on 5 matching bases. The CDR3 has 15 amino acids. The V gene lost 2 bases and the J gene lost 6 bases, with 13 bases spanning the gap. The germline V gene encodes CDR1 SGHTA and CDR2 FQGNSA. Partial CDR3 DNA: TGTGCCAGCAGCTTAACCTCCAGGGTTCCCGGGGAG. Translating it yields CASSLTSRVPGE. The full-length CDR3 reads as CASSLTSRVPGELFF.

As to this clone: The read gets to within 3 residues of the CDR3 end, and the germline J gene fills in the rest. The chain couples TRBV7-3 to TRBJ2-2; D not resolved. Between the trimmed V and J ends, which lost 2 bases and 1 base, there was a span of 8 bases. Germline V gives CDR1 SGHTA, CDR2 FQGTGA. The CDR3 has 15 residues. The CDR3 sequence is CASSLHAENTGELFF. CDR3 DNA (partial): TGTGCCAGCAGCTTACACGCAGAGAACACCGGGGAG.

With respect to this clone: The read comes to an end 3 residues before the CDR3 does, leaving the germline J gene to fill in the end. The J gene is TRBJ1-3, the V gene TRBV5-1; unclear D gene. The CDR3 is made up of 16 amino acids. The germline CDR1 and CDR2 sequences are SGHRS and YFSETQ. V was trimmed by 2 bases and J by 0 bases, leaving 12 bases between them. The part of the CDR3 DNA that was read is TGCGCCAGCAGCTTAGCAGGCTACAGCTCTGGAAACACC. The encoded protein is CASSLAGYSSGNT. The full CDR3 is CASSLAGYSSGNTIYF.